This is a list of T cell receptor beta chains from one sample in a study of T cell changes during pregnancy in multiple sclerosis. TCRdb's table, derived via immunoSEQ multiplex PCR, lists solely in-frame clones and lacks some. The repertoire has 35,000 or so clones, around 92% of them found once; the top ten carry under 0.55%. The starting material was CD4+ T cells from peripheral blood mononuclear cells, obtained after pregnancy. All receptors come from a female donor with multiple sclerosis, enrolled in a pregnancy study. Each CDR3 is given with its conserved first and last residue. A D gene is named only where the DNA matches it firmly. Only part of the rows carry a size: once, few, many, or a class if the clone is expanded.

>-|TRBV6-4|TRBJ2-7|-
CAPPEMTCYEQYF
TGTGCTCCTCCCGAGATGACATGCTACGAGCAGTACTTC
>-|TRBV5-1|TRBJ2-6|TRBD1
CASSLALDGTASAGANVLTF
TGCGCCAGCAGCTTGGCCTTAGATGGGACAGCTTCTGCTGGGGCCAACGTCCTGACTTTC
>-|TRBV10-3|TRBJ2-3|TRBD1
CAIARRDSVTDTQYF
TGTGCCATCGCGCGCCGGGACAGCGTCACAGATACGCAGTATTTT
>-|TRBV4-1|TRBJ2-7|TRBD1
CASSRIGQGAYEQYF
TGCGCCAGCAGCCGAATAGGACAGGGGGCGTACGAGCAGTACTTC
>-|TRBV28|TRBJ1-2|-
CASSTPRGQYWYTF
TGTGCCAGCAGCACCCCCCGTGGACAATATTGGTACACCTTC
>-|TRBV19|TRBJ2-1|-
CASSITTGLPSEQFF
TGTGCCAGTAGTATTACTACGGGACTCCCCTCGGAGCAGTTCTTC
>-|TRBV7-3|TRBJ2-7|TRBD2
CASSLDPTSGGFEQYF
TGTGCCAGCAGCCTCGACCCCACTAGCGGGGGGTTCGAGCAGTACTTC
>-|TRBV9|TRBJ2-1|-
CASSVSPSYNEQFF
TGTGCCAGCAGCGTTAGTCCCTCCTACAATGAGCAGTTCTTC
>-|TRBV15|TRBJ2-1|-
CATSRDWGGGIYEQFF
TGTGCCACCAGCAGAGATTGGGGGGGCGGTATTTATGAGCAGTTCTTC
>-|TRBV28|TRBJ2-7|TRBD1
CASSLSPGGWYEQYF
TGTGCCAGCAGTTTATCCCCAGGGGGCTGGTACGAGCAGTACTTC
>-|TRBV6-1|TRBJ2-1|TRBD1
CASSRDRDYNEQFF
TGTGCCAGCAGTCGGGACAGGGACTACAATGAGCAGTTCTTC
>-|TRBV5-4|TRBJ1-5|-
CASSTQGQPQHF
TGTGCCAGCAGCACCCAGGGCCAGCCCCAGCATTTT
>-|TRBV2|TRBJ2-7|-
CASSVAAEKYEQYF
TGTGCCAGCAGTGTGGCAGCGGAAAAATACGAGCAGTACTTC
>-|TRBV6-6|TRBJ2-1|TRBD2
CASSYPGTSKNEQFF
TGTGCCAGCAGTTACCCCGGGACTAGCAAGAATGAGCAGTTCTTC
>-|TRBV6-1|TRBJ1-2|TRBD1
CASSEILGTAGNGYTF
TGTGCCAGCAGTGAAATCCTAGGGACAGCTGGGAATGGCTACACCTTC
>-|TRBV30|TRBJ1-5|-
CAWSVDSDQPQHF
TGTGCCTGGAGTGTGGACAGTGATCAGCCCCAGCATTTT
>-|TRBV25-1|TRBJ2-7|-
CASSESGIHYEQYF
TGTGCCAGCAGTGAATCCGGGATCCACTACGAGCAGTACTTC
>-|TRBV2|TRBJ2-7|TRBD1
CASSEQGALSYEQYF
TGTGCCAGCAGTGAACAGGGGGCATTATCCTACGAGCAGTACTTC
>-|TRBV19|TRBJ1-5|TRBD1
CASSIEGQGLQPQHF
TGTGCCAGTAGTATAGAGGGACAGGGCCTTCAGCCCCAGCATTTT
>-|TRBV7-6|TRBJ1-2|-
CASSSRRSANYGYTF
TGTGCCAGCAGCTCAAGGCGGTCAGCTAACTATGGCTACACCTTC
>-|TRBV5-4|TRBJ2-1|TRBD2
CASSLGGFGGGRREQFF
TGTGCCAGCAGCTTAGGGGGTTTCGGGGGGGGTAGGCGTGAGCAGTTCTTC
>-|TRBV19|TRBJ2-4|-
CASRNPGEFAKNIQYF
TGTGCCAGTAGGAACCCAGGGGAGTTCGCCAAAAACATTCAGTACTTC
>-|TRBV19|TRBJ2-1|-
CASTDRAHNEQFF
TGTGCCAGTACGGACAGAGCCCACAATGAGCAGTTCTTC
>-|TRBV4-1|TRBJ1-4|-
CASSQGSRGEEKLFF
TGCGCCAGCAGCCAAGGATCCAGGGGTGAAGAAAAACTGTTTTTT
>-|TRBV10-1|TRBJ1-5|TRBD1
CASSWTGGSDQPQHF
TGCGCCAGCAGTTGGACAGGGGGAAGTGATCAGCCCCAGCATTTT
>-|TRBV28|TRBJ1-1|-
CASSLMARGNTEAFF
TGTGCCAGCAGTTTAATGGCACGGGGGAACACTGAAGCTTTCTTT
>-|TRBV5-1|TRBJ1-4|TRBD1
CASTPGGTNEKLFF
TGCGCCAGCACCCCAGGGGGGACTAATGAAAAACTGTTTTTT
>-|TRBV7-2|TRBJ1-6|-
CASSSGPRQINSPLHF
TGTGCCAGCAGCTCCGGTCCGAGGCAGATTAATTCACCCCTCCACTTT
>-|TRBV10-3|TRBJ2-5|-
CATDNGEIQETQYF
TGTGCCACCGACAATGGGGAGATCCAAGAGACCCAGTACTTC
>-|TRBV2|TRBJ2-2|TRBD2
CASRGPGLVGTGELFF
TGTGCCAGCAGGGGGCCGGGACTAGTAGGCACCGGGGAGCTGTTTTTT
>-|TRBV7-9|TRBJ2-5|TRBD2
CASSLGLAGVHETQYF
TGTGCCAGCAGCTTGGGGCTAGCGGGAGTCCACGAGACCCAGTACTTC
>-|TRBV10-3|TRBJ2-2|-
CAISLISGNTGELFF
TGTGCCATCAGTTTGATTTCAGGGAACACCGGGGAGCTGTTTTTT
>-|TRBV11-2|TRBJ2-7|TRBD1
CASSYTGTGDREQYF
TGTGCCAGCAGCTACACCGGGACAGGGGATCGGGAGCAGTACTTC
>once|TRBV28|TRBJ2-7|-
CASSFSGGRRGYEQYF
TGTGCCAGCAGTTTTTCCGGGGGTAGGAGAGGCTACGAGCAGTACTTC
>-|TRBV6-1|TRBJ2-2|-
CASIWRAGTGELFF
TGTGCCAGCATATGGAGGGCGGGCACCGGGGAGCTGTTTTTT
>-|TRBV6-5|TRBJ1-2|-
CATRRGVGNYGYTF
TGTGCCACCAGACGGGGGGTTGGCAACTATGGCTACACCTTC
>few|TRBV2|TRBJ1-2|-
CASSAGYGYTF
TGTGCCAGCAGTGCCGGTTATGGCTACACCTTC
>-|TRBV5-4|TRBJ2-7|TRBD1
CASSFSKGANHEQYF
TGTGCCAGCAGCTTCTCCAAGGGGGCGAATCACGAGCAGTACTTC
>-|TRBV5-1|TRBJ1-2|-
CASSPIEYYGYTF
TGCGCCAGCAGCCCAATCGAGTACTATGGCTACACCTTC
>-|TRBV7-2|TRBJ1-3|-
CASSLAVRGSGNTIYF
TGTGCCAGCAGCTTAGCGGTCAGGGGCTCTGGAAACACCATATATTTT
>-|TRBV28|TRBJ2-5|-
CASSSGQETQYF
TGTGCCAGCAGTTCAGGCCAAGAGACCCAGTACTTC
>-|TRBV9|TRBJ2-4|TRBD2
CASSVDSGGAAKNIQYF
TGTGCCAGCAGCGTAGACAGCGGGGGGGCGGCCAAAAACATTCAGTACTTC
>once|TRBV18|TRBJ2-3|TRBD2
CASLRLASTDTQYF
TGTGCCAGCTTACGACTAGCGAGCACAGATACGCAGTATTTT
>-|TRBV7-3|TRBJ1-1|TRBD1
CASSLRGGTGLLNTEAFF
TGTGCCAGCAGCCTAAGGGGCGGGACAGGACTCTTGAACACTGAAGCTTTCTTT
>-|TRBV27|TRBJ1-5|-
CASSLGSGSNQPQHF
TGTGCCAGCAGTTTAGGGTCGGGGTCCAATCAGCCCCAGCATTTT
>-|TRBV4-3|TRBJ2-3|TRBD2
CASSQDYKRAGGSDTQYF
TGCGCCAGCAGCCAAGATTATAAACGCGCGGGGGGGTCAGATACGCAGTATTTT
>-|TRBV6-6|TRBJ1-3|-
CASRHTSSGNTIYF
TGTGCCAGCAGACACACCAGCTCTGGAAACACCATATATTTT
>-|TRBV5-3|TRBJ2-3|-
CARSLAQGRGTDTQYF
TGTGCCAGAAGCTTGGCGCAGGGAAGGGGCACAGATACGCAGTATTTT
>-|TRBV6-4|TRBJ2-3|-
CASSAEETDTQYF
TGTGCCAGCAGTGCCGAAGAGACAGATACGCAGTATTTT
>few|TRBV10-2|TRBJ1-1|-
CASRLSRAEAFF
TGCGCCAGCAGACTATCCAGGGCTGAAGCTTTCTTT
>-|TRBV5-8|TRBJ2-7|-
CASSPGTYSYEQYF
TGTGCCAGCAGCCCAGGGACTTACTCCTACGAGCAGTACTTC
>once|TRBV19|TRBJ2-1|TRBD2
CASSNDGGAHEQFF
TGTGCCAGTAGTAATGACGGGGGGGCGCATGAGCAGTTCTTC